The clone carrying this T cell receptor (beta chain) was observed a few times. Its antigen is unidentified. This entry comes from a study of post-analysis software for immune sequencing data. On the study more broadly: The disease courses covered relapsing-remitting, secondary progressive and progressive-relapsing multiple sclerosis. General observations from the study: Roughly five TRBV segments appeared more often in patients than in controls, and TRBV5-6, TRBV5-1 and TRBV20-1 were among these. The F measure placed samples prepared in the same batch into strongly shared clusters.

CDR1 and CDR2 from the germline V gene are MNHNY and SVGAGI (reference sequence). Trimming cost V 6 bases and J 0 bases, with 10 bases left between them. The CDR3 consists of 14 residues. The TCR beta cDNA libraries contained unique molecular identifiers. One entry per CDR3 protein, called by TCRdb with MiXCR from the PCR reads. The data show more than 450,000 distinct CDR3 sequences, roughly 34% seen once. The TCR originated in a girl aged 2 to 17 with multiple sclerosis. Material for sequencing was blood. V usage is TRBV6-6 and J usage is TRBJ2-3, with D unresolved. The CDR3 DNA reads TGTGCCAGCAGGCGTGTCGGAAGCACAGATACGCAGTATTTT. It is translated as CASRRVGSTDTQYF.